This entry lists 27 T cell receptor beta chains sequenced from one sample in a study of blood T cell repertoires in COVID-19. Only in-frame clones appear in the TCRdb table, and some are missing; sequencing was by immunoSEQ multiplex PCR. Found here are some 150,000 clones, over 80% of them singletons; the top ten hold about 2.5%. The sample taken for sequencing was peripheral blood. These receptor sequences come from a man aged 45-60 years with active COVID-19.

This chain's CDR3 is CASSLGGRRAYEQYF. CDR3 DNA: TGTGCCAGCAGCTTAGGAGGGAGAAGGGCCTACGAGCAGTACTTC. V is TRBV7-8 and J is TRBJ2-7, with TRBD2 as a possible D gene (5 bases). V was shortened by 1 base and J by 2 bases, with 12 bases between the two germline ends. The CDR3 is 15 residues long. Germline V gene lookup returns CDR1 SGHVS and CDR2 FQNEAQ.

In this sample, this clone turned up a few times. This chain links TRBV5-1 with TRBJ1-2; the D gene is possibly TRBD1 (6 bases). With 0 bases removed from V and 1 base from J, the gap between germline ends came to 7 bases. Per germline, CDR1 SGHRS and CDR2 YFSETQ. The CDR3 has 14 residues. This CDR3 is CASSLGQDNYGYTF. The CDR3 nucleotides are TGCGCCAGCAGCTTGGGACAGGATAACTATGGCTACACCTTC.

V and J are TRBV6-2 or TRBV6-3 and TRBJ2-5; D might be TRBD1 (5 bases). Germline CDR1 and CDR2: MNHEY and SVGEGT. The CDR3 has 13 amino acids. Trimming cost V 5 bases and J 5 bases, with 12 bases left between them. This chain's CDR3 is CASSRQGTETQYF. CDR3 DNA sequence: TGTGCCAGCAGTAGGCAGGGTACGGAGACCCAGTACTTC.

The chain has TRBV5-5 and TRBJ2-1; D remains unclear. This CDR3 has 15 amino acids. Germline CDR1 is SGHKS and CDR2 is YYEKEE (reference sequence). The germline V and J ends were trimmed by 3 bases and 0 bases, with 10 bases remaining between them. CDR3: CASSSQLNSYNEQFF. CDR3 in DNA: TGTGCCAGCAGCTCACAACTAAACTCCTACAATGAGCAGTTCTTC.

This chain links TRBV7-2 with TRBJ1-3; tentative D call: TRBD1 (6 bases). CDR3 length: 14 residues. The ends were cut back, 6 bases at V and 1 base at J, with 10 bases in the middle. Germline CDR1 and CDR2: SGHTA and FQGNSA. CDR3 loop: CASRQGNSGNTIYF. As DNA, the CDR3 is TGTGCCAGCAGACAGGGAAATTCTGGAAACACCATATATTTT.

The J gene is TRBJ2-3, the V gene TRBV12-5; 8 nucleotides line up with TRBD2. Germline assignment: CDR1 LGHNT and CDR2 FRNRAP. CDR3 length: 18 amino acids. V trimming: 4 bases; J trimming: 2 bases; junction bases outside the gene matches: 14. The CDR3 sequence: CASGSLHGLAITTDTQYF. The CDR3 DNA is TGTGCTAGTGGTTCGCTCCATGGACTAGCAATTACCACAGATACGCAGTATTTT.

The DNA of the CDR3 is TGTGCCAGCAGTGTCGGGGGTGGGGGGGGCGGGCAGCCCCAGCATTTT. Translation: CASSVGGGGGGQPQHF. The chain employs TRBV6-1 and TRBJ1-5; TRBD1 is a possible D gene (6 bases). The CDR3 covers 16 residues. Germline lookup yields CDR1 MNHNS and CDR2 SASEGT. The ends were cut back, 4 bases at V and 7 bases at J, with 20 bases in the middle.

The CDR3: CASSYGAGGANNSPLHF. Written as DNA, the CDR3 is TGCGCCAGCAGCTACGGGGCCGGGGGGGCGAATAATTCACCCCTCCACTTT. The chain carries TRBV5-1 and TRBJ1-6, with D maybe TRBD1 (6 bases). Deletions cut 3 bases from V and 5 bases from J, with 18 bases between. Looked up from germline, CDR1 is SGHRS and CDR2 is YFSETQ. CDR3 length equals 17 residues.

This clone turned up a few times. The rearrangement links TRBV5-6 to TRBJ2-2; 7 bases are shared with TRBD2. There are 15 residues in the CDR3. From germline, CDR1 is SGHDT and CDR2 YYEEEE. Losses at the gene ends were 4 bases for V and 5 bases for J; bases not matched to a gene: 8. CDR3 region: CASSPVGGETGELFF. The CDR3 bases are TGTGCCAGCAGCCCGGTGGGAGGGGAAACCGGGGAGCTGTTTTTT.

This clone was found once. The CDR3 DNA reads as TGTGCCAGCAGCCCACTCCGGGGAGGTACAGAAGAGCAGTACTTC. Protein product: CASSPLRGGTEEQYF. The chain couples TRBV5-4 to TRBJ2-7, with D possibly matching TRBD2 (6 bases). The CDR3 is 15 amino acids. CDR1 is SGHNT, CDR2 YYREEE, per germline (reference sequence). V was trimmed by 4 bases and J by 7 bases, leaving 21 bases between them.

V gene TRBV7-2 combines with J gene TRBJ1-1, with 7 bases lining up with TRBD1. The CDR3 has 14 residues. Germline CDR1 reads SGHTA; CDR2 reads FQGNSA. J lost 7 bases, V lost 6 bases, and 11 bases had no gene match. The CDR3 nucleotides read TGTGCCAGCAGAATAGACAGGGCGTGGGGTGAAGCTTTCTTT. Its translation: CASRIDRAWGEAFF.

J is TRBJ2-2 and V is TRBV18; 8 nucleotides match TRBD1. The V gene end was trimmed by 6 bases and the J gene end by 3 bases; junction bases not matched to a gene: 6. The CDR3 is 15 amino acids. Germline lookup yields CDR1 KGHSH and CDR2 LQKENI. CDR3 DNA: TGTGCCAGCTCGACAGGGGCGTCGTACACCGGGGAGCTGTTTTTT. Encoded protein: CASSTGASYTGELFF.

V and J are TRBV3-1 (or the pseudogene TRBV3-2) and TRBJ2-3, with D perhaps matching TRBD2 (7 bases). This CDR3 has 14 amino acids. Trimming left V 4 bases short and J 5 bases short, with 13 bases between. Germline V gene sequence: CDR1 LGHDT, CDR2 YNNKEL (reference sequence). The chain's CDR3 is CASSPRGRGDTQYF. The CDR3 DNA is TGTGCCAGCAGCCCGCGGGGGCGGGGAGATACGCAGTATTTT.

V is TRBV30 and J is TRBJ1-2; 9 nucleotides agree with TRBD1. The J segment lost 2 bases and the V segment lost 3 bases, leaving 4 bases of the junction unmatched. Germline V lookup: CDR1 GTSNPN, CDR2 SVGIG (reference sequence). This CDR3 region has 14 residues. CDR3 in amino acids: CAWRTGGLNYGYTF. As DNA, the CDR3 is TGTGCCTGGAGGACAGGGGGTTTGAACTATGGCTACACCTTC.

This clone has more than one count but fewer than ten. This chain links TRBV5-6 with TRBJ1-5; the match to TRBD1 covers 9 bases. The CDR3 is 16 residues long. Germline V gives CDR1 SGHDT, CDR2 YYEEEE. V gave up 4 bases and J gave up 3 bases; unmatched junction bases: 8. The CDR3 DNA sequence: TGTGCCAGCAGCAACAGGGGGCGTGGGGTCAATCAGCCCCAGCATTTT. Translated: CASSNRGRGVNQPQHF.

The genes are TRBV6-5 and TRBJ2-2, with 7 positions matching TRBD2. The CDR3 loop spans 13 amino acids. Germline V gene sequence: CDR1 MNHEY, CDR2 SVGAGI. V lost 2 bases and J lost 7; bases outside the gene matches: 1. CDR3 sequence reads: CASSYTGGGELFF. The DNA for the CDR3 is TGTGCCAGCAGTTACACGGGGGGCGGGGAGCTGTTTTTT.

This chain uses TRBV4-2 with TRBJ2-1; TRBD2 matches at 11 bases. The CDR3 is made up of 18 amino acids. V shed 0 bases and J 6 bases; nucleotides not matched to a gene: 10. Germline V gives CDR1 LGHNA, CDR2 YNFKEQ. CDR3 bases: TGTGCCAGCAGCCAAGATTATCAGCCGGGACTAGCGGTCAATGAGCAGTTCTTC. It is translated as CASSQDYQPGLAVNEQFF.

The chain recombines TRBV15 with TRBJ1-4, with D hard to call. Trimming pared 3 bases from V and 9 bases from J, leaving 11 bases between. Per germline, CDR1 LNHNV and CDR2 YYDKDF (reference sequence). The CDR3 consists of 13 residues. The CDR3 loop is CATSSELMQKLFF. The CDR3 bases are TGTGCCACCAGCAGCGAGTTAATGCAAAAACTGTTTTTT.

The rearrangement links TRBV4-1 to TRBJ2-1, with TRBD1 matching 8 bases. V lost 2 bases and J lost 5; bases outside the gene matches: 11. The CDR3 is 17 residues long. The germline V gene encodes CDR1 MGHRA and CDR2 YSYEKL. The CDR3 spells CASSQLPWGQVDNEQFF. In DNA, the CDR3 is TGCGCCAGCAGCCAACTGCCCTGGGGACAGGTAGACAATGAGCAGTTCTTC.

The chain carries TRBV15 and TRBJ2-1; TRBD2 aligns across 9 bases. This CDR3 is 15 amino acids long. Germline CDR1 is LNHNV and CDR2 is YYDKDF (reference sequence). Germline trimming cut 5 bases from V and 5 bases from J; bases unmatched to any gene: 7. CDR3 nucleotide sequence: TGTGCCACCAGCTGGGGAGCGGGGGGTAACAATGAGCAGTTCTTC. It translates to CATSWGAGGNNEQFF.

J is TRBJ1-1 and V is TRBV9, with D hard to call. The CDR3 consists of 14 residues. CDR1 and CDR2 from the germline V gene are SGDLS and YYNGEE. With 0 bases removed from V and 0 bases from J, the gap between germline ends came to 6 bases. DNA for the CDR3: TGTGCCAGCAGCGTAGGGCAGGTGAACACTGAAGCTTTCTTT. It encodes CASSVGQVNTEAFF.

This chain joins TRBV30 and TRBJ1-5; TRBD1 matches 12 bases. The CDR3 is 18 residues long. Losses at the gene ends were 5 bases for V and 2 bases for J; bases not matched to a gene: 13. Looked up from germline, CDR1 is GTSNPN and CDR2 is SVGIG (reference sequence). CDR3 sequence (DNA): TGTGCCTGGTCTAGGGACAGGGGGCTGGGAATCGGCAATCAGCCCCAGCATTTT. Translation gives CAWSRDRGLGIGNQPQHF.

The CDR3 coding sequence is TGTGCCAGCAGCTCGAGACAGGGCTCCTACGAGCAGTACTTC. Its protein is CASSSRQGSYEQYF. V gene TRBV11-2 combines with J gene TRBJ2-7; 7 nucleotides agree with TRBD1. V shed 4 bases and J 0 bases; nucleotides not matched to a gene: 3. The CDR3 loop spans 14 amino acids. Per the germline V gene, CDR1 is SGHAT and CDR2 is FQNNGV.

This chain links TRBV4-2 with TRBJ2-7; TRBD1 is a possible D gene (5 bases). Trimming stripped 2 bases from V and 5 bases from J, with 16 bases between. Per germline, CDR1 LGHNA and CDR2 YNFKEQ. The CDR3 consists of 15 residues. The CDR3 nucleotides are TGTGCCAGCAGCCAACCCCAGGGTGGGGCCCACGAGCAGTACTTC. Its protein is CASSQPQGGAHEQYF.

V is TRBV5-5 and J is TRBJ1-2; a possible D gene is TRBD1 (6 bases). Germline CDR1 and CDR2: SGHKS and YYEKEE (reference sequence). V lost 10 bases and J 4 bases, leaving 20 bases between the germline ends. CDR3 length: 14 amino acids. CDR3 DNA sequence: TGTGCCTCAGCGGGGACACCTGAGCCCTATGGCTACACCTTC. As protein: CASAGTPEPYGYTF.

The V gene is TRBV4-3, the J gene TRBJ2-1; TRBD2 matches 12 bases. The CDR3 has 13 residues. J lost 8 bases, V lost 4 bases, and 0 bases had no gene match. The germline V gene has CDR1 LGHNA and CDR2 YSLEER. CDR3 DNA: TGCGCCAGCAGCCGGACTAGCGGGGATGAGCAGTTCTTC. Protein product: CASSRTSGDEQFF.

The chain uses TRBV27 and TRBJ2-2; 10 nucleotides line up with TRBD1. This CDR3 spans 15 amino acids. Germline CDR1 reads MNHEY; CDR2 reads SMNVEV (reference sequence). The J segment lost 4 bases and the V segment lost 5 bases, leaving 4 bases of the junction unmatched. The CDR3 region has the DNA TGTGCCAGCAGTCTCAGGACAGGGGGCACCGGGGAGCTGTTTTTT. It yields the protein CASSLRTGGTGELFF.